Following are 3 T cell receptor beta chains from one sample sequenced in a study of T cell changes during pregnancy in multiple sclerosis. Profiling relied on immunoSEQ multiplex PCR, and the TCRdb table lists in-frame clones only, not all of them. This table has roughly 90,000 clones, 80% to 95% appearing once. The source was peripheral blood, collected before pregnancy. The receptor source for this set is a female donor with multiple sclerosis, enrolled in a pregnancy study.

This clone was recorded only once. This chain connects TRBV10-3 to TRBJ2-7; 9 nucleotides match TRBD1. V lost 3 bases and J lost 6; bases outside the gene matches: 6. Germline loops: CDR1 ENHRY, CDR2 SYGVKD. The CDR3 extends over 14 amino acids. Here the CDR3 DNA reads TGTGCCATCAGTGACCGGACAGGGGCATCCGAGCAGTACTTC. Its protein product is CAISDRTGASEQYF.

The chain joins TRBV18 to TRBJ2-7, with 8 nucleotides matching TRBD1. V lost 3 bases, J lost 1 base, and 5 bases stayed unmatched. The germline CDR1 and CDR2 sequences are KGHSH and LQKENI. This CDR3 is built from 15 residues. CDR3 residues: CASSPFGQGSYEQYF. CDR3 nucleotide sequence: TGTGCCAGCTCACCGTTCGGACAGGGATCCTACGAGCAGTACTTC. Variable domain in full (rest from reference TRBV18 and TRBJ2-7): NAGVMQNPRHLVRRRGQEARLRCSPMKGHSHVYWYRQLPEEGLKFMVYLQKENIIDESGMPKERFSAEFPKEGPSILRIQQVVRGDSAAYFCASSPFGQGSYEQYFGPGTRLTVT.

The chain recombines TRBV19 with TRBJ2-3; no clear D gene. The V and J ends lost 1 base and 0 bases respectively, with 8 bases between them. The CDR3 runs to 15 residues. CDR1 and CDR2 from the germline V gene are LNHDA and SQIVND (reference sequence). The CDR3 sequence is CASSIGDISTDTQYF. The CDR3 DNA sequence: TGTGCCAGTAGTATAGGTGACATAAGCACAGATACGCAGTATTTT. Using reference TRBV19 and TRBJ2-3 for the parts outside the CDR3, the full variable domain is DGGITQSPKYLFRKEGQNVTLSCEQNLNHDAMYWYRQDPGQGLRLIYYSQIVNDFQKGDIAEGYSVSREKKESFPLTVTSAQKNPTAFYLCASSIGDISTDTQYFGPGTRLTVL.